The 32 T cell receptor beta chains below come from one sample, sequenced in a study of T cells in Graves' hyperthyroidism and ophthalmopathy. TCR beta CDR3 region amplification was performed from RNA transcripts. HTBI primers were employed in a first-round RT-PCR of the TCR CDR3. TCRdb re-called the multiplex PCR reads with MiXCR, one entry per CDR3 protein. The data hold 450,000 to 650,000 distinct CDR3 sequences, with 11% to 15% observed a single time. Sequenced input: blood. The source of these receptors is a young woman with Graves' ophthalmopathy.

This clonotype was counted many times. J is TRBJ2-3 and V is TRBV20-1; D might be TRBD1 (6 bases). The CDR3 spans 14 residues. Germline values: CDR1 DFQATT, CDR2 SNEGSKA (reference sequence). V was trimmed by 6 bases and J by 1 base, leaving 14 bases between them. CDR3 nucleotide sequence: TGCAGTGCCAACACAGGGTTCGGCACAGATACGCAGTATTTT. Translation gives CSANTGFGTDTQYF.

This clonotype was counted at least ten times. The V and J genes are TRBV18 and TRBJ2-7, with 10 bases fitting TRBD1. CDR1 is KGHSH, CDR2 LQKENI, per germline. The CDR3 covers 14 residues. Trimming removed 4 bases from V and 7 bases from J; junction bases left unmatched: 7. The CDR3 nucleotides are TGTGCCAGCTCACAGGGGACAGGGGAACGGGAGCAGTACTTC. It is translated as CASSQGTGEREQYF.

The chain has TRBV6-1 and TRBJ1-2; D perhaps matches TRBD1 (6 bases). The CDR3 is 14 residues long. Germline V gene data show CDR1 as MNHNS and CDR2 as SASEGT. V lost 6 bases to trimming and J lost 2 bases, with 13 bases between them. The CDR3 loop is CASSRTELNYGYTF. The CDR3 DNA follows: TGTGCCAGCAGCCGGACAGAACTCAACTATGGCTACACCTTC.

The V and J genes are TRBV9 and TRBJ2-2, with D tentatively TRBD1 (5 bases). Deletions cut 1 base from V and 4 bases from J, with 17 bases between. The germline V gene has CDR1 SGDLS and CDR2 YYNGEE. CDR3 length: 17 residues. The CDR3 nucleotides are TGTGCCAGCAGCGTATTCGACAGCCCTACGGGCACCGGGGAGCTGTTTTTT. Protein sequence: CASSVFDSPTGTGELFF.

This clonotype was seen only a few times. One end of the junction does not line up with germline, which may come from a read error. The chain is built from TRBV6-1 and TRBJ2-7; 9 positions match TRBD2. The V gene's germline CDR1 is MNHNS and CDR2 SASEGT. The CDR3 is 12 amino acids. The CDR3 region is CASTNIAGEPYF. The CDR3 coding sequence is TGTGCCAGCACCAACATAGCGGGAGAGCCGTACTTC.

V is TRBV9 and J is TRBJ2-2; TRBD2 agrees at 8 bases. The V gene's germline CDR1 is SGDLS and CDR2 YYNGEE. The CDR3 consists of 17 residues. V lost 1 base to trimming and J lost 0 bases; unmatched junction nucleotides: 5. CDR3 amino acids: CASSVQGLAPNTGELFF. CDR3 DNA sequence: TGTGCCAGCAGCGTACAAGGACTAGCCCCGAACACCGGGGAGCTGTTTTTT. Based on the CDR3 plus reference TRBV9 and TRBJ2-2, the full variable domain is DSGVTQTPKHLITATGQRVTLRCSPRSGDLSVYWYQQSLDQGLQFLIQYYNGEERAKGNILERFSAQQFPDLHSELNLSSLELGDSALYFCASSVQGLAPNTGELFFGEGSRLTVL.

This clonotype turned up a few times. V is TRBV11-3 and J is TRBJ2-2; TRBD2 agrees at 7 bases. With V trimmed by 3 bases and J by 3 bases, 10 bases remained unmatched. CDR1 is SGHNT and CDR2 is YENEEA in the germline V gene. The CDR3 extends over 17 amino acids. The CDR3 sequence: CASSFPASSGDTGELFF. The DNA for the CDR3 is TGTGCCAGCAGCTTTCCCGCTTCTAGCGGAGACACCGGGGAGCTGTTTTTT. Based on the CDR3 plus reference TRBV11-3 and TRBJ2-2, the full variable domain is EAGVVQSPRYKIIEKKQPVAFWCNPISGHNTLYWYLQNLGQGPELLIRYENEEAVDDSQLPKDRFSAERLKGVDSTLKIQPAELGDSAVYLCASSFPASSGDTGELFFGEGSRLTVL.

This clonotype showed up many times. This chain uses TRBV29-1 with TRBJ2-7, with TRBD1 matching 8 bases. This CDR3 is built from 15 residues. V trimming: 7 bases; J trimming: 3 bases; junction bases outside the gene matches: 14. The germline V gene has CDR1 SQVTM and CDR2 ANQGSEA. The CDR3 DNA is TGCAGCGCTAAATCCGACAGGGGCTTGATCTACGAGCAGTACTTC. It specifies CSAKSDRGLIYEQYF.

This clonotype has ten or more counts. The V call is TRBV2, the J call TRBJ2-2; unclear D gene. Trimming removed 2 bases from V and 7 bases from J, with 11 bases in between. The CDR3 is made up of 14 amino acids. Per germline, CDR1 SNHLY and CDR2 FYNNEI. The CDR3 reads CASSELGWNGELFF. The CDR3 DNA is TGTGCCAGCAGTGAATTGGGGTGGAACGGGGAGCTGTTTTTT. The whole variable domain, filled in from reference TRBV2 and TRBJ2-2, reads EPEVTQTPSHQVTQMGQEVILRCVPISNHLYFYWYRQILGQKVEFLVSFYNNEISEKSEIFDDQFSVERPDGSNFTLKIRSTKLEDSAMYFCASSELGWNGELFFGEGSRLTVL.

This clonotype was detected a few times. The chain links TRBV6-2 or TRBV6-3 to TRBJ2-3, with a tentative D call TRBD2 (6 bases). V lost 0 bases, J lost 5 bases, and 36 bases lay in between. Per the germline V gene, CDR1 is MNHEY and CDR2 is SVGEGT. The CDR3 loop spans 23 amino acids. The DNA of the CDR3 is TGTGCCAGCAGTTACTCATCGGCTAGCGCACCCCTCGCATCTCCTCTCTTTGTAGATACGCAGTATTTT. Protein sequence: CASSYSSASAPLASPLFVDTQYF.

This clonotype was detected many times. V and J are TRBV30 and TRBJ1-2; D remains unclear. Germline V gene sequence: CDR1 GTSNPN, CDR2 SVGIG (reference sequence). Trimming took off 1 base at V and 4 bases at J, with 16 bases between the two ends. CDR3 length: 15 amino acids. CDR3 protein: CAWSGMGGGFYGYTF. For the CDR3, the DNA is TGTGCCTGGAGTGGTATGGGCGGAGGTTTCTATGGCTACACCTTC.

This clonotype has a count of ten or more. The CDR3 sequence is CSARDAGTYEQYF. CDR3 bases: TGCAGTGCTAGGGACGCAGGTACCTACGAGCAGTACTTC. The chain links TRBV20-1 to TRBJ2-7; no firm D call. This CDR3 spans 13 amino acids. V lost 3 bases and J 2 bases, leaving 11 bases between the germline ends. The V gene's germline CDR1 is DFQATT and CDR2 SNEGSKA (reference sequence).

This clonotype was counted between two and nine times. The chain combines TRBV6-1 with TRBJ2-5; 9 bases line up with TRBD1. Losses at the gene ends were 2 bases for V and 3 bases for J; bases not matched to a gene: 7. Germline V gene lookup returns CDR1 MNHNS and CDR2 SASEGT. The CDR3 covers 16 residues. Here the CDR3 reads CASSEYRGQGKETQYF. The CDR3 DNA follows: TGTGCCAGCAGTGAATACAGGGGGCAAGGTAAAGAGACCCAGTACTTC.

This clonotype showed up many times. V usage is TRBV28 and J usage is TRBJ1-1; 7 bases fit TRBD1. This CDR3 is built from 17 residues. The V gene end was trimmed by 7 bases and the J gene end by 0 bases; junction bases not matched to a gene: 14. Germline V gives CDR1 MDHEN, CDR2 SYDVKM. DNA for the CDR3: TGTGCCAGCATCCTTTACAGGGAGGGGGCGGTGAACACTGAAGCTTTCTTT. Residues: CASILYREGAVNTEAFF.

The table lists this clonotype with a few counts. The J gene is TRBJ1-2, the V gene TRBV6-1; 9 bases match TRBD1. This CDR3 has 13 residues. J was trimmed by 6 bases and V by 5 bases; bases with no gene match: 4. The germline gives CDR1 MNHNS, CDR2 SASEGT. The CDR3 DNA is TGTGCCAGCAGTACGGACAGGGGCGATGGCTACACCTTC. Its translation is CASSTDRGDGYTF.

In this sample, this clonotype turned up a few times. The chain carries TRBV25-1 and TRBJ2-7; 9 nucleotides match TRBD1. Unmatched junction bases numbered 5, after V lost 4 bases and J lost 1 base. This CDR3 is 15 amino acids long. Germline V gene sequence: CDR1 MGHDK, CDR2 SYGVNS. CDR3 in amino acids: CASSASGTGSYEQYF. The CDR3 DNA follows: TGTGCCAGCAGTGCCTCCGGGACAGGGTCCTACGAGCAGTACTTC.

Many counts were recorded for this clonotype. The chain's CDR3 is CASGPSSWGEEYNEQFF. For the CDR3, the DNA is TGTGCTAGTGGCCCCTCTTCCTGGGGGGAGGAGTACAATGAGCAGTTCTTC. The chain links TRBV12-5 to TRBJ2-1, with a weak D call TRBD2 (6 bases). Germline lookup yields CDR1 LGHNT and CDR2 FRNRAP. Trimming took 6 bases from V and 4 from J, leaving 22 bases between them. The CDR3 is 17 residues long. Supplemented by reference TRBV12-5 and TRBJ2-1, the full variable domain reads DARVTQTPRHKVTEMGQEVTMRCQPILGHNTVFWYRQTMMQGLELLAYFRNRAPLDDSGMPKDRFSAEMPDATLATLKIQPSEPRDSAVYFCASGPSSWGEEYNEQFFGPGTRLTVL.

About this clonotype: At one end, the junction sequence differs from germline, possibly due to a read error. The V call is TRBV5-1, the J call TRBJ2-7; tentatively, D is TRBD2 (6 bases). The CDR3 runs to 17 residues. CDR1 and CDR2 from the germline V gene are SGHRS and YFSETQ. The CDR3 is CASSGWSAGRSPNEQYF. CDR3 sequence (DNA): TGTGCCAGCAGCGGGTGGAGTGCGGGACGGAGCCCCAACGAGCAGTACTTC.

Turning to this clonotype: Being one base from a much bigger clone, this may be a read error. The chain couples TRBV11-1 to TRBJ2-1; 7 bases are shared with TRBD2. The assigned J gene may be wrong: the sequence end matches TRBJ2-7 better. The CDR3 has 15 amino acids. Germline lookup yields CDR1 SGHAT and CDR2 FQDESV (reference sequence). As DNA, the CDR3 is TGCGCCAGCAGCTTAACGACGACTAGCAACAATGAGCAGTACTTC. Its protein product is CASSLTTTSNNEQYF.

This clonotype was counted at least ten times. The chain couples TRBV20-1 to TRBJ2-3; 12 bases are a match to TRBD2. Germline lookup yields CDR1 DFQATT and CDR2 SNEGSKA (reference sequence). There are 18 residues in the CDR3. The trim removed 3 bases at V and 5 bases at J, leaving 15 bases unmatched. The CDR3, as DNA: TGCAGTGCTAGTCCCTCTAGCGGGAGGGCCGGAGTCGTAGATACGCAGTATTTT. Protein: CSASPSSGRAGVVDTQYF.

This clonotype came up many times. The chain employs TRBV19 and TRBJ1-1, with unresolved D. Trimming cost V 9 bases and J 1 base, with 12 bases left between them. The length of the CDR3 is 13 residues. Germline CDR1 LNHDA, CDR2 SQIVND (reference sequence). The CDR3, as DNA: TGTGCCAGCAGCATAGGGAGGAACACTGAAGCTTTCTTT. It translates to CASSIGRNTEAFF.

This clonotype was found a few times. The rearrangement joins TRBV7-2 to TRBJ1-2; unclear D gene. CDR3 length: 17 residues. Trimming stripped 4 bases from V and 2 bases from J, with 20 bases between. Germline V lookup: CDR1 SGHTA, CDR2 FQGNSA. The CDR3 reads CASSSQVGTHGNYGYTF. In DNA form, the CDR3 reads TGTGCCAGCAGCTCCCAGGTGGGAACTCATGGGAACTATGGCTACACCTTC.

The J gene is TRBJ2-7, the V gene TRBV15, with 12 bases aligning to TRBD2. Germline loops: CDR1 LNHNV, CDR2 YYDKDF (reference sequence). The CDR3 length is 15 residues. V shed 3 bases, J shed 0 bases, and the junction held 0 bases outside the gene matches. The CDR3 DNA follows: TGTGCCACCAGCAGGACTAGCGGGGGCTCCTACGAGCAGTACTTC. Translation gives CATSRTSGGSYEQYF.

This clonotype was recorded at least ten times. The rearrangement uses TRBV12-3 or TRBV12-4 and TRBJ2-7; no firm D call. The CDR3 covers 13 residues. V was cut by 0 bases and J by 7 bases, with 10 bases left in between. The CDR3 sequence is CASSLARSWEQYF. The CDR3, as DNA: TGTGCCAGCAGTTTAGCCCGATCTTGGGAGCAGTACTTC.

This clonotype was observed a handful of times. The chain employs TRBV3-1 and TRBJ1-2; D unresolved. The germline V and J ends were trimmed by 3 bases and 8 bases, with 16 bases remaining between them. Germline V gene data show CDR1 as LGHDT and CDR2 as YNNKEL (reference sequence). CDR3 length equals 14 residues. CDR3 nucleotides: TGTGCCAGCAGCCACCGAGGCCCCGGCGGGGGCTACACCTTC. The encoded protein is CASSHRGPGGGYTF.

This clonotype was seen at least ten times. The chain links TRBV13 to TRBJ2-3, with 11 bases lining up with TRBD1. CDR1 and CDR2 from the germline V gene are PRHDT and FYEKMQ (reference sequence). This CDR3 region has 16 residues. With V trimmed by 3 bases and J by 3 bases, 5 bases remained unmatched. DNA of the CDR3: TGTGCCAGCAGCTTCCTCGGGACAGGGGGTACAGATACGCAGTATTTT. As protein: CASSFLGTGGTDTQYF.

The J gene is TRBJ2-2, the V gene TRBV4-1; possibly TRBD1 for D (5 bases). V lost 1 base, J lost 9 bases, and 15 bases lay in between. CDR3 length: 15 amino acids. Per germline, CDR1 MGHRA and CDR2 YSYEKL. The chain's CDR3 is CASSQVARVNRELFF. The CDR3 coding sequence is TGCGCCAGCAGCCAAGTTGCCAGGGTCAATAGGGAGCTGTTTTTT.

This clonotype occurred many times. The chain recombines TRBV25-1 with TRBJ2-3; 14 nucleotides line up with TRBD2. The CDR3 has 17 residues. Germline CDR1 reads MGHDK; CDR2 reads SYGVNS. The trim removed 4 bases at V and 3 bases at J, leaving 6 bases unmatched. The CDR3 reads CASSAGTSGSLTDTQYF. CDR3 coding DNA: TGTGCCAGCAGTGCGGGGACTAGCGGGAGCCTTACAGATACGCAGTATTTT.

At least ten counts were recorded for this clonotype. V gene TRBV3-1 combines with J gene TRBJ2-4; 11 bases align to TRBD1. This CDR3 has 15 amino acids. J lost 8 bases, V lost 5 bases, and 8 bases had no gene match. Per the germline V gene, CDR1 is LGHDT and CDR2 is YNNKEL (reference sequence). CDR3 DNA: TGTGCCAGCAGCTCCTGGACAGGGGGCCGTGACATTCAGTACTTC. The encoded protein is CASSSWTGGRDIQYF.

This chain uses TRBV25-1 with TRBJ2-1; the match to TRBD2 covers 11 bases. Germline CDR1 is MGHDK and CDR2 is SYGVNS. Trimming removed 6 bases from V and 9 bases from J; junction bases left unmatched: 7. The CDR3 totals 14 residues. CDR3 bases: TGTGCCAGCAGACCTATAGCGGGAGGGGGTGAGCAGTTCTTC. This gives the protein CASRPIAGGGEQFF.

CDR3 protein: CASGKGTVSGNTIYF. The DNA for the CDR3 is TGTGCTAGTGGGAAAGGGACAGTCTCTGGAAACACCATATATTTT. This chain connects TRBV12-5 to TRBJ1-3, with 7 nucleotides matching TRBD1. The CDR3 has 15 amino acids. Germline assignment: CDR1 LGHNT and CDR2 FRNRAP. Trimming removed 6 bases from V and 0 bases from J; junction bases left unmatched: 5. Full variable domain (outside the CDR3, taken from reference TRBV12-5 and TRBJ1-3): DARVTQTPRHKVTEMGQEVTMRCQPILGHNTVFWYRQTMMQGLELLAYFRNRAPLDDSGMPKDRFSAEMPDATLATLKIQPSEPRDSAVYFCASGKGTVSGNTIYFGEGSWLTVV.

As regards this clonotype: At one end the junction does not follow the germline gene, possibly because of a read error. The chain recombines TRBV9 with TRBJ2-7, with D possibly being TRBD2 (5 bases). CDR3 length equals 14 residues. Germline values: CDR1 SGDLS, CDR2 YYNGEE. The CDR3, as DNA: TGTGCCAGCAGCGTAGGTGGGAGCAGCTACGAGAAGTACTTC. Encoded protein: CASSVGGSSYEKYF.